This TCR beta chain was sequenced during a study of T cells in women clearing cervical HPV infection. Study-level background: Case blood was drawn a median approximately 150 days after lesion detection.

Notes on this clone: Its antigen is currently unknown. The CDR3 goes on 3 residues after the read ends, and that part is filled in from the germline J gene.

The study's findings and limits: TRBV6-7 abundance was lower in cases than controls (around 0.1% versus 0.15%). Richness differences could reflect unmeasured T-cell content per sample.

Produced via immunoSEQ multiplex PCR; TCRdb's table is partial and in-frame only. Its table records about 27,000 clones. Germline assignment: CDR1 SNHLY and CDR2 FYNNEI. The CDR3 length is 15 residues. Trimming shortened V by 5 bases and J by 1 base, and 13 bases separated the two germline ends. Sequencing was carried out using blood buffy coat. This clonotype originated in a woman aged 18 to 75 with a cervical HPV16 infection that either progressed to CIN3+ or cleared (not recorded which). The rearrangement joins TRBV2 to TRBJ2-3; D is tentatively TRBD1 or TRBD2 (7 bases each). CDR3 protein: CASSPRGRGTDTQYF. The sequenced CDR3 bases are TGTGCCAGCAGTCCCAGGGGGAGGGGCACAGATACG.